The rows below give T cell receptor beta chains drawn from one sample of a study of cytomegalovirus exposure and HLA in healthy donors. Here immunoSEQ multiplex PCR was the method, and the copy in TCRdb shows in-frame clones only, minus some. Among about 89,000 clones listed, 63% were seen once. The specimen was PBMCs. These receptors were collected from a woman aged 25 to 39 in good health and CMV-seronegative. CDR3s include the opening cysteine and the closing phenylalanine or tryptophan. The order of the fields is clone size, J gene, V gene, D gene, CDR3 protein, CDR3 DNA. The D gene is left open where the match is weak. Only part of the rows carry a size: once, few, many, or a class if the clone is expanded.

-	TRBJ1-1	TRBV23-1	TRBD1	CASSQAGQRKIEAFF	TGCGCCAGCAGTCAGGCGGGACAGAGAAAAATTGAAGCTTTCTTT
once	TRBJ1-4	TRBV2	-	CASSAGFKEKLFF	TGTGCCAGCAGTGCAGGGTTTAAGGAAAAACTGTTTTTT
-	TRBJ2-7	TRBV28	TRBD2	CSSGATYEQYF	TGTTCTAGCGGGGCTACCTACGAGCAGTACTTC
-	TRBJ1-6	TRBV19	-	CASSIAALTGSPLHF	TGTGCCAGTAGTATTGCGGCCCTGACAGGATCACCTCTCCACTTT
few	TRBJ1-1	TRBV6-1	-	CASSVQTLNTEAFF	TGTGCCAGCAGTGTCCAGACACTGAACACTGAAGCTTTCTTT
-	TRBJ1-2	TRBV18	-	CASSPRSGDYGYTF	TGTGCCAGCTCACCACGCTCAGGGGACTATGGCTACACCTTC
-	TRBJ2-5	TRBV27	-	CASSALATETQYF	TGTGCCAGCAGTGCCCTAGCGACAGAGACCCAGTACTTC
few	TRBJ2-2	TRBV9	-	CASSEAGGLSGELFF	TGTGCCAGCAGTGAGGCTGGAGGGCTCTCCGGGGAGCTGTTTTTT
-	TRBJ1-4	TRBV14	-	CASSQGRRGSNEKLFF	TGTGCCAGCAGCCAAGGGCGCAGGGGTTCTAATGAAAAACTGTTTTTT
many	TRBJ1-1	TRBV7-9	-	CASSPEGGAEAFF	TGTGCCAGCAGTCCTGAGGGGGGGGCTGAAGCTTTCTTT
-	TRBJ2-2	TRBV5-4	-	CASSPQWTGGTGELFF	TGTGCCAGCAGCCCCCAATGGACTGGAGGGACCGGGGAGCTGTTTTTT
-	TRBJ2-3	TRBV4-1	TRBD2	CASSPNPGTSGGADTQYF	TGCGCCAGCAGCCCTAATCCCGGGACTAGCGGGGGGGCAGATACGCAGTATTTT
-	TRBJ1-1	TRBV6-6	-	CASSYPPAWEDTEAFF	TGTGCCAGCAGTTACCCCCCGGCCTGGGAGGACACTGAAGCTTTCTTT
-	TRBJ2-3	TRBV4-1	-	CASSQGVTLITDTQYF	TGCGCCAGCAGCCAAGGGGTGACACTGATCACAGATACGCAGTATTTT
-	TRBJ1-1	TRBV10-1	-	CASSESAGGGYEAFF	TGCGCCAGCAGTGAGTCCGCGGGGGGCGGTTATGAAGCTTTCTTT
-	TRBJ2-7	TRBV4-3	TRBD2	CASSPLAGAYEQYF	TGCGCCAGCAGCCCGTTAGCGGGAGCATACGAGCAGTACTTC
-	TRBJ2-7	TRBV5-1	TRBD1	CASSSLGTGFKDYEQYF	TGCGCCAGCAGCTCCTTGGGGACAGGGTTTAAGGACTACGAGCAGTACTTC
few	TRBJ2-5	TRBV11-1	TRBD2	CASSLRGPPYGGAVETQYF	TGTGCCAGCAGCTTACGGGGCCCCCCGTACGGGGGGGCGGTAGAGACCCAGTACTTC
-	TRBJ2-7	TRBV7-9	TRBD1	CASSAQGAYEQYF	TGTGCCAGCAGCGCACAGGGGGCCTACGAGCAGTACTTC
few	TRBJ1-2	TRBV7-3	-	CASSVGGNYGYTF	TGTGCCAGCAGCGTAGGGGGAAACTATGGCTACACCTTC
-	TRBJ1-2	TRBV7-2	-	CASSLVGGDYGYTF	TGTGCCAGCAGCTTAGTTGGGGGGGACTATGGCTACACCTTC
-	TRBJ2-6	TRBV30	-	CAWVKPGFSGANVLTF	TGTGCCTGGGTCAAGCCGGGGTTCTCTGGGGCCAACGTCCTGACTTTC